These 18 T cell receptor beta chains originate from one sample sequenced in a study of T-cell memory formation after mild COVID-19. TCRdb used MiXCR to reprocess the 5' RACE reads, holding one entry per CDR3 protein. The sample contains about 350,000 distinct CDR3 sequences, 12% to 15% of which appear only once. The sequenced material came from PBMCs or a T cell subset sorted from them (not recorded which). The receptors derive from a man aged 18-30 years who had mild COVID-19 (a few samples of this study predate the infection). Cell type and time point are not known.

This chain links TRBV9 with TRBJ2-2, with D uncertain. Germline loops: CDR1 SGDLS, CDR2 YYNGEE. Trimming removed 4 bases at V and 1 base at J, with 14 bases between. This CDR3 spans 16 amino acids. CDR3 DNA: TGTGCCAGCAGCCCCTACCCTTCGGTGAACACCGGGGAGCTGTTTTTT. Its protein product is CASSPYPSVNTGELFF.

The chain is built from TRBV24-1 and TRBJ2-5; D may correspond to TRBD1 or TRBD2 (5 bases each). Trimming removed 0 bases from V and 5 bases from J, with 15 bases in between. Germline assignment: CDR1 KGHDR and CDR2 SFDVKD. There are 16 residues in the CDR3. The CDR3 DNA follows: TGTGCCACCAGTGATTTGGGGACCCAGGGCCTGGAGACCCAGTACTTC. Amino acids: CATSDLGTQGLETQYF.

This chain joins TRBV7-2 and TRBJ1-6; tentatively, D is TRBD1 (6 bases). This CDR3 spans 13 amino acids. Deletions cut 5 bases from V and 9 bases from J, with 11 bases between. CDR1 and CDR2 from the germline V gene are SGHTA and FQGNSA. The CDR3 here is CASSVQQGSPLHF. CDR3 nucleotides: TGTGCCAGCAGCGTACAACAGGGTTCACCCCTCCACTTT.

V gene TRBV27 combines with J gene TRBJ1-5; D is uncertain. V was pared by 3 bases and J by 0 bases, with 9 bases between. Germline V gene lookup returns CDR1 MNHEY and CDR2 SMNVEV (reference sequence). The CDR3 consists of 15 residues. The CDR3 is CASSFGRYSNQPQHF. The CDR3 DNA reads as TGTGCCAGCAGTTTTGGCCGGTATAGCAATCAGCCCCAGCATTTT.

In its sample, this clonotype was seen a few times. The V call is TRBV18, the J call TRBJ2-5, with D possibly being TRBD1 or TRBD2 (5 bases each). Germline CDR1 KGHSH, CDR2 LQKENI. The CDR3 sequence is 15 residues long. Trimming pared 5 bases from V and 5 bases from J, leaving 18 bases between. The CDR3 is CASSFSRESYETQYF. The DNA for the CDR3 is TGTGCCAGCTCATTCAGCAGGGAGTCGTATGAGACCCAGTACTTC.

This clonotype has a count of ten or more. The J gene is TRBJ2-7, the V gene TRBV5-1, with D tentatively TRBD1 (6 bases). Germline CDR1 SGHRS, CDR2 YFSETQ. CDR3 length equals 13 residues. V dropped 0 bases and J dropped 3 bases, with 7 bases sitting between them. The CDR3 DNA is TGCGCCAGCAGCTTGGTAGGGGGCTACGAGCAGTACGTC. Translating it yields CASSLVGGYEQYV.

In its sample, this clonotype was seen a few times. This chain uses TRBV20-1 with TRBJ1-6; 7 nucleotides align to TRBD1. The V and J ends lost 3 bases and 0 bases, in that order; junction bases with no gene match: 5. The CDR3 loop spans 16 amino acids. In germline, CDR1 is DFQATT, CDR2 SNEGSKA (reference sequence). The CDR3 loop reads CSARSRDSSYNSPLHF. CDR3 DNA sequence: TGCAGTGCTAGGTCCCGGGACAGCTCCTATAATTCACCCCTCCACTTT.

This clonotype was picked up many times. The rearrangement uses TRBV2 and TRBJ2-3, with TRBD2 matching 9 bases. The CDR3 covers 17 residues. J gave up 2 bases and V 3 bases, and 9 bases lay outside the gene matches. Germline-derived CDR1 and CDR2 are SNHLY and FYNNEI. CDR3 DNA: TGTGCCAGCAGTGAGACCTTGACGGGACTAGCCACAGATACGCAGTATTTT. It specifies CASSETLTGLATDTQYF.

This clonotype was seen more than once but under ten times. This chain links TRBV9 with TRBJ2-1; D is possibly TRBD1 or TRBD2 (5 bases each). Germline V CDR1 and CDR2: SGDLS, YYNGEE. CDR3 size: 16 residues. With 3 bases removed from V and 4 bases from J, the gap between germline ends came to 17 bases. In DNA form, the CDR3 reads TGTGCCAGCAGCGCCGACTCCGGGACGTTATACAATGAGCAGTTCTTC. It specifies CASSADSGTLYNEQFF.

V usage is TRBV5-4 and J usage is TRBJ2-3; 8 nucleotides agree with TRBD2. With V trimmed by 3 bases and J by 2 bases, 5 bases remained unmatched. The germline CDR1 and CDR2 sequences are SGHNT and YYREEE (reference sequence). The CDR3 contains 15 residues. Written as DNA, the CDR3 is TGTGCCAGCAGCTACGGACTAGCCTACACAGATACGCAGTATTTT. Translation gives CASSYGLAYTDTQYF.

This clonotype was counted a few times. The CDR3 spells CASNPGGGAIETQYF. The CDR3 nucleotides read TGCGCCAGCAACCCGGGCGGGGGGGCCATAGAGACCCAGTACTTC. J is TRBJ2-5 and V is TRBV5-1, with 9 bases fitting TRBD2. The length of the CDR3 is 15 residues. Looked up from germline, CDR1 is SGHRS and CDR2 is YFSETQ. Unmatched junction bases numbered 10, after V lost 6 bases and J lost 4 bases.

The chain recombines TRBV7-2 with TRBJ1-2, with 8 bases lining up with TRBD1. The CDR3 is made up of 16 amino acids. CDR1 is SGHTA, CDR2 FQGNSA, per germline. The J segment lost 4 bases and the V segment lost 6 bases, leaving 13 bases of the junction unmatched. The CDR3 DNA follows: TGTGCCAGCAGTCCACCAAAGGGACAGGCTTCCTATGGCTACACCTTC. Translated: CASSPPKGQASYGYTF.

This clonotype has just a few counts. The chain couples TRBV3-1 to TRBJ1-5, with TRBD1 identical over 7 bases. There are 14 residues in the CDR3. V shed 3 bases, J shed 5 bases, and the junction held 4 bases outside the gene matches. The germline V gene has CDR1 LGHDT and CDR2 YNNKEL (reference sequence). CDR3 protein: CASSQMTGHQPQHF. The CDR3 DNA sequence: TGTGCCAGCAGCCAGATGACAGGGCATCAGCCCCAGCATTTT.

This clonotype was recorded a few times. V gene TRBV27 combines with J gene TRBJ1-6; possible D gene TRBD1, 5 bases. V was trimmed by 5 bases and J by 8 bases, leaving 19 bases between them. Germline CDR1 is MNHEY and CDR2 is SMNVEV (reference sequence). The CDR3 totals 16 residues. DNA for the CDR3: TGTGCCAGCAGTATCCAACTGACGGGGCACGATTCACCCCTCCACTTT. Amino acids: CASSIQLTGHDSPLHF.

The genes are TRBV7-9 and TRBJ2-5; D is uncertain. The ends were cut back, 5 bases at V and 1 base at J, with 8 bases in the middle. Germline assignment: CDR1 SEHNR and CDR2 FQNEAQ (reference sequence). The CDR3 covers 13 residues. For the CDR3, the DNA is TGTGCCAGCAGCGGAGAGGTCCAAGAGACCCAGTACTTC. Translating gives CASSGEVQETQYF. The whole variable domain, filled in from reference TRBV7-9 and TRBJ2-5, reads DTGVSQNPRHKITKRGQNVTFRCDPISEHNRLYWYRQTLGQGPEFLTYFQNEAQLEKSRLLSDRFSAERPKGSFSTLEIQRTEQGDSAMYLCASSGEVQETQYFGPGTRLLVL.

This clonotype was seen more than once but under ten times. The chain joins TRBV15 to TRBJ2-5; D unresolved. In germline, CDR1 is LNHNV, CDR2 YYDKDF (reference sequence). The length of the CDR3 is 13 residues. V lost 1 base and J lost 5, with 8 bases in between. Written as DNA, the CDR3 is TGTGCCACCAGCAGAGTGGGGTCTGAGACCCAGTACTTC. This sequence encodes CATSRVGSETQYF.

J is TRBJ2-7 and V is TRBV11-3; D might be TRBD2 (5 bases). Trimming removed 1 base at V and 1 base at J, with 11 bases between. The germline CDR1 and CDR2 sequences are SGHNT and YENEEA. The CDR3 covers 15 residues. In DNA, the CDR3 is TGTGCCAGCAGCTTAGGCGGGCCTGATTCCTACGAGCAGTACTTC. It codes for CASSLGGPDSYEQYF.

There are a few counts of this clonotype. The genes are TRBV6-6 and TRBJ2-5, with 11 nucleotides matching TRBD2. The CDR3 length is 14 residues. J lost 7 bases, V lost 6 bases, and 7 bases had no gene match. CDR1 and CDR2 (germline): MNHNY, SVGAGI (reference sequence). CDR3 protein: CASRLAGGPGTQYF. For the CDR3, the DNA is TGTGCCAGCAGATTAGCGGGGGGGCCAGGGACCCAGTACTTC.